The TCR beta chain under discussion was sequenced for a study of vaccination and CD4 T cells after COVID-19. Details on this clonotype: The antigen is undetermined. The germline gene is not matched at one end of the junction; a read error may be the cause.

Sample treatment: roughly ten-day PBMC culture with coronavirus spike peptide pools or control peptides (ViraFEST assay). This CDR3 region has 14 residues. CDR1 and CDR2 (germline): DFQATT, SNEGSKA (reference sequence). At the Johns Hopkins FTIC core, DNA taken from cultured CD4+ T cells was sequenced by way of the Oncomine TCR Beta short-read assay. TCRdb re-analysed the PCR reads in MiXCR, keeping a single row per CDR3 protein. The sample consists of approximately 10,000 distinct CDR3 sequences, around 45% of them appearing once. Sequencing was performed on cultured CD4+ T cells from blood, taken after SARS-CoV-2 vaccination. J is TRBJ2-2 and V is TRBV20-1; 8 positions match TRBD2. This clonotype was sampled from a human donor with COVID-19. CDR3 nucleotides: TGCAGTGCTAGAGCGCGGGGGGTAACCGGGGAGCTGTCTTTT. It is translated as CSARARGVTGELSF.